This T cell receptor beta chain was sequenced for a study of long-term antiretroviral therapy in people with HIV. Points from the study as a whole: ART preceded a rise in diversity that nonetheless stayed lower than in transplant donor controls.

At the survey level, the v3.0 immunoSEQ assay was run. The data were produced by immunoSEQ multiplex PCR, yet TCRdb's version contains in-frame clones alone and is incomplete. The sample lists approximately 14,000 clones, roughly 83% occurring once. This clone was detected once. As yet, its antigen is unknown. The length of the CDR3 is 14 residues. Germline CDR1 is MGHRA and CDR2 is YSYEKL. V lost 2 bases, J lost 5 bases, and 10 bases lay in between. The sequence derives from a man aged 35-49 years with HIV. Material: unsorted PBMCs, obtained just before starting antiretroviral therapy. This chain joins TRBV4-1 and TRBJ1-5, with no clear D. The CDR3 coding sequence is TGCGCCAGCAGCCAACGGGTCTCCGATCAGCCCCAGCATTTT. It codes for CASSQRVSDQPQHF.